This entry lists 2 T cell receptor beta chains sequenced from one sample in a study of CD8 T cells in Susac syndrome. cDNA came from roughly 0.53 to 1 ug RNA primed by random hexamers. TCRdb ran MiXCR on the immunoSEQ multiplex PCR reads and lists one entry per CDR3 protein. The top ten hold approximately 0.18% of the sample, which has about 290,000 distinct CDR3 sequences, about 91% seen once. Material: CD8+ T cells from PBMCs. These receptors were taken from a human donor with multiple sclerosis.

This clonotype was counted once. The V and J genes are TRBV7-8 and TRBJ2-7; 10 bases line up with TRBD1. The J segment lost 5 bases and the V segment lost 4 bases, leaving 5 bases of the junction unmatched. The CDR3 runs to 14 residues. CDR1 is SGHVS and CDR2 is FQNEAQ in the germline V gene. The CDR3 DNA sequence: TGTGCCAGCAGCTACGGGACAGGGGTCGACGAGCAGTACTTC. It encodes CASSYGTGVDEQYF.

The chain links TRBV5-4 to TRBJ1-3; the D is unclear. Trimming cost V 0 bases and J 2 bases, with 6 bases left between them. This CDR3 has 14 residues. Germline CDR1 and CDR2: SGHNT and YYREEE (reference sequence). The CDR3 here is CASSLDGTGNTIYF. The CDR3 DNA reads TGTGCCAGCAGCTTGGACGGGACTGGAAACACCATATATTTT.